Listed below are T cell receptor beta chains from one sample, sequenced in a study of cytomegalovirus exposure and HLA in healthy donors. Clones were sequenced by immunoSEQ multiplex PCR, and TCRdb holds only the in-frame ones, with some missing. The sample includes under 85,000 clones, 94% of them seen just once. Sequencing was carried out using PBMCs. The receptors come from a woman aged 18-29 years in good health and CMV-seronegative. Both conserved end residues are part of each CDR3. The D gene is left open where the match is weak. Size is omitted from some rows. Given values are once, few, many or a class for expanded clones.

d_call j_call v_call clone_size cdr3_aa cdr3_nt
TRBD1 TRBJ2-7 TRBV27 - CASSPGGPTEQYF TGTGCCAGCAGTCCAGGGGGACCGACAGAGCAGTACTTC
- TRBJ1-1 TRBV4-1 - CASSRRAGEAFF TGCGCCAGCAGCCGTCGGGCGGGTGAAGCTTTCTTT
- TRBJ2-7 TRBV5-6 - CASSLSSEGIGDEQYF TGTGCCAGCAGCTTGTCATCTGAAGGGATCGGGGACGAGCAGTACTTC
- TRBJ2-7 TRBV5-1 - CASSLGHEQYF TGCGCCAGCAGCTTGGGGCACGAGCAGTACTTC
- TRBJ2-7 TRBV10-1 - CASSESSLDSYEQYF TGCGCCAGCAGTGAGTCGTCGTTAGATTCTTACGAGCAGTACTTC
- TRBJ1-2 TRBV10-3 - CAIMSPLGRGYGYTF TGTGCCATCATGTCCCCCCTTGGGAGGGGCTATGGCTACACCTTC
TRBD1 TRBJ1-1 TRBV6-6 - CASSYSGTGNTEAFF TGTGCCAGCAGTTACTCGGGGACAGGGAACACTGAAGCTTTCTTT
- TRBJ2-3 TRBV9 few CASSALPGDTQYF TGTGCCAGCAGCGCCCTCCCCGGGGATACGCAGTATTTT
- TRBJ1-2 TRBV13 - CASSTLYYGYTF TGTGCCAGCAGCACCCTATACTATGGCTACACCTTC
- TRBJ2-7 TRBV4-1 - CASSQPDSYEQYF TGCGCCAGCAGCCAGCCCGACAGCTACGAGCAGTACTTC
- TRBJ2-1 TRBV7-9 - CATSSFWGVYNEQFF TGTGCCACCTCTTCCTTTTGGGGGGTATACAATGAGCAGTTCTTC
TRBD2 TRBJ2-1 TRBV7-8 - CASSDPAASGYNEQFF TGTGCCAGCAGCGACCCGGCGGCTAGCGGTTACAATGAGCAGTTCTTC
- TRBJ2-7 TRBV7-9 once CASSLGVGSYEQYF TGTGCCAGCAGCTTAGGTGTCGGCTCCTACGAGCAGTACTTC
TRBD1 TRBJ1-2 TRBV2 - CASSGTGTYGYTF TGTGCCAGCAGTGGGACAGGAACTTATGGCTACACCTTC
- TRBJ1-2 TRBV18 - CASSPTTGLGYTF TGTGCCAGCTCACCGACAACAGGGTTGGGCTACACCTTC
TRBD1 TRBJ1-6 TRBV7-9 once CASSTEGQGEDYWNSPLHF TGTGCCAGCAGCACCGAGGGACAGGGAGAGGACTATTGGAATTCACCCCTCCACTTT
TRBD2 TRBJ2-5 TRBV18 - CASSPGLTQETQYF TGTGCCAGCTCACCGGGACTAACTCAAGAGACCCAGTACTTC
TRBD1 TRBJ2-7 TRBV5-4 - CASSRTAGTGGFDEQYF TGTGCCAGCAGCAGGACCGCTGGGACAGGGGGCTTCGACGAGCAGTACTTC